This is a list of T cell receptor beta chains from one sample in a study of early T cells in non-severe SARS-CoV-2 infection. MiXCR was run by TCRdb on the 5' RACE reads, yielding one entry per CDR3 protein. The repertoire consists of 30,000 to 45,000 distinct CDR3 sequences, with roughly 5.6% occurring once and the leading ten covering about 27%. Sequencing input: whole blood. The receptor set was obtained from an adult who was a healthcare worker with PCR-confirmed SARS-CoV-2 infection or an uninfected control (not recorded which). CDR3s include the opening cysteine and the closing phenylalanine or tryptophan. The D gene is left open where the match is weak. A clone size is listed for some rows: how often the clone was seen (once, few, many), or a class if it is expanded.

-	14	TRBV12-3/TRBV12-4	TRBJ1-2	few	TGTGCCAGCAGTTTAAATACTGAGAACTATGGCTACACCTTC	CASSLNTENYGYTF
-	15	TRBV2	TRBJ2-3	-	TGTGCCAGCAGCCCCTCCGGACTCTACACAGATACGCAGTATTTT	CASSPSGLYTDTQYF
-	13	TRBV6-2/TRBV6-3	TRBJ2-2	-	TGTGCCACCGCTCGGATCATAGACCGGGAGCTGTTTTTT	CATARIIDRELFF
TRBD2	15	TRBV6-6	TRBJ2-7	-	TGTGCCAGCAGCCCCTTGCGGGCGGGGGGTTACGAGCAGTACTTC	CASSPLRAGGYEQYF
TRBD2	16	TRBV2	TRBJ2-2	many	TGTGCCAGCAGCGGTAGCCCGGGAGGTGCAACCGGGGAGCTGTTTTTT	CASSGSPGGATGELFF
-	15	TRBV4-3	TRBJ2-7	-	TGCGCCAGCAGCCAAGATCAGGGTTGGGCCTACGAGCAGTACTTC	CASSQDQGWAYEQYF
-	17	TRBV10-2	TRBJ1-2	many	TGCGCCAGCAGTTTAACCCAGACGGGAGCCTTTGGGTATGGCTACACCTTC	CASSLTQTGAFGYGYTF
-	12	TRBV20-1	TRBJ2-3	many	TGCAGTGCCACCGGGCTCGAGGATACGCAGTATTTT	CSATGLEDTQYF
TRBD1	15	TRBV2	TRBJ1-1	few	TGTGCCAGCATCAAAACGGGGACAGGGCCCACTGAAGCTTTCTTT	CASIKTGTGPTEAFF
-	13	TRBV18	TRBJ2-7	many	TGTGCCAGCTCACCCCCGGCGATGGACGAGCAGTACTTC	CASSPPAMDEQYF
-	14	TRBV2	TRBJ1-1	-	TGTGCCAGCAGCTTGACGCAATTCGGCACTGAAGCTTTCTTT	CASSLTQFGTEAFF
TRBD2	13	TRBV3-1	TRBJ2-3	many	TGTGCCAGCAGCCGGGCGGGAGCAGATACGCAGTATTTT	CASSRAGADTQYF
-	15	TRBV7-9	TRBJ2-2	-	TGTGCCAGCAGCCCCAGCGGGTACGGACCCGGGGAGCTGTTTTTT	CASSPSGYGPGELFF
TRBD1	15	TRBV5-1	TRBJ1-5	many	TGCGCCAGCAGCTTGGAGGGACAGACCTATCAGCCCCAGCATTTT	CASSLEGQTYQPQHF
-	16	TRBV30	TRBJ2-1	many	TGTGCCTGGAGTGGGGTAGCGGCCCGCTTGGCCAATGAGCAGTTCTTC	CAWSGVAARLANEQFF
TRBD2	15	TRBV6-1	TRBJ2-3	many	TGTGCCGTCACACGAAGGCTAGCGGGAGGCGATACGCAGTATTTT	CAVTRRLAGGDTQYF
-	16	TRBV11-2	TRBJ2-5	many	TGTGCCAGCAGACTACAGGGCGGAGGAAGCCAAGAGACCCAGTACTTC	CASRLQGGGSQETQYF
-	14	TRBV20-1	TRBJ2-3	few	TGCAGTGCTAACCAGCCCCTTAGCACAGATACGCAGTATTTT	CSANQPLSTDTQYF
TRBD1	22	TRBV7-8	TRBJ2-6	many	TGTGCCAGCAGCCCCTACAGACTTCTTCTAAGGACAGGGGGATCTGGGGCCAACGTCCTGACTTTC	CASSPYRLLLRTGGSGANVLTF
-	14	TRBV7-2	TRBJ1-5	few	TGTGCCAGCAGCGCCTCTACGGGTTATCAGCCCCAGCATTTT	CASSASTGYQPQHF
-	14	TRBV7-2	TRBJ2-7	few	TGTGCCAGCAGCCTTGACAGGAATCGCTACGAGCAGTACTTC	CASSLDRNRYEQYF
TRBD2	14	TRBV28	TRBJ2-2	many	TGTGCCACCAATGATCCGGGGGGCACCGGGGAGCTGTTTTTT	CATNDPGGTGELFF
TRBD2	18	TRBV20-1	TRBJ2-7	many	TGCAGTGCTAGTGGTGGGGAGTTAGCGGGAGGGACCTCCTACGAGCAGTACTTC	CSASGGELAGGTSYEQYF
-	15	TRBV27	TRBJ2-1	many	TGTGCCAGCAGTTTAGGCGCTCGACTCTACAATGAGCAGTTCTTC	CASSLGARLYNEQFF
-	15	TRBV27	TRBJ2-6	-	TGTGCCAGCAGTCCCTCACGTTCTGGGGCCAACGTCCTGACTTTC	CASSPSRSGANVLTF
-	16	TRBV6-2/TRBV6-3	TRBJ2-5	many	TGTGCCAGCAGCCAAGGAGGGGCCGCAAACCAAGAGACCCAGTACTTC	CASSQGGAANQETQYF
-	14	TRBV6-5	TRBJ2-5	many	TGTGCCAGCTCACCCCGGGGCAGCAAAGAGACCCAGTACTTC	CASSPRGSKETQYF
-	13	TRBV5-4	TRBJ2-7	-	TGTGCCAGCAGCTTGGCGGGTAACTACGAGCAGTACTTC	CASSLAGNYEQYF
-	13	TRBV12-3/TRBV12-4	TRBJ1-1	many	TGTGCCAGCACCTTAACAGCGAACACTGAAGCTTTCTTT	CASTLTANTEAFF
TRBD2	16	TRBV20-1	TRBJ2-2	many	TGCAGTGCTCCCCTCTGGCGGGGGAATAAGGCCGGGGAGCTGTTTTTT	CSAPLWRGNKAGELFF
-	11	TRBV30	TRBJ1-1	-	TGTGCCTGGAAAGGGGTGACTGAAGCTTTCTTT	CAWKGVTEAFF
-	12	TRBV23-1	TRBJ2-4	-	TGCGCCAGCAGTCTTCCTGCAAACATTCAGTACTTC	CASSLPANIQYF
-	12	TRBV30	TRBJ2-1	many	TGTGCCTGGAGTGTTTTAGGTTGGGAGCAGTTCTTC	CAWSVLGWEQFF
TRBD2	16	TRBV2	TRBJ2-1	-	TGTGCCAGCAGTCATCTCCTAGCGGGTACCTACAATGAGCAGTTCTTC	CASSHLLAGTYNEQFF
TRBD1	17	TRBV11-2	TRBJ2-3	many	TGTGCCAGCAGCTTAGATCCGAGGACAGGGGCCACAGATACGCAGTATTTT	CASSLDPRTGATDTQYF
-	14	TRBV7-8	TRBJ1-3	-	TGTGCCAGCAGCCAAGACGTCGTTGGAAACACCATATATTTT	CASSQDVVGNTIYF
-	13	TRBV7-9	TRBJ2-6	many	TGTGCCAGCAGCCCCCCTGGGGCCAACGTCCTGACTTTC	CASSPPGANVLTF
-	16	TRBV20-1	TRBJ1-6	many	TGCAGTGCTAGAGATTTTAGGCAACCTAATAATTCACCCCTCCACTTT	CSARDFRQPNNSPLHF
-	15	TRBV6-2/TRBV6-3	TRBJ2-1	few	TGTGCCAGCAGCCGAGGCGGGGTCCCTAGGAATGAGCAGTTCTTC	CASSRGGVPRNEQFF
-	14	TRBV11-2	TRBJ2-7	many	TGTGCCAGCAGCTTCACTTCTGGAGGGGGCGAGCAGTACTTC	CASSFTSGGGEQYF
TRBD2	15	TRBV28	TRBJ2-7	many	TGTGCCAGCAGTTCATCTAGCGGGAGGTTCTACGAGCAGTACTTC	CASSSSSGRFYEQYF
TRBD1	18	TRBV7-8	TRBJ2-7	-	TGTGCCAGCAGCTCATATATACTCCCGGGACAGAACAACTACGAGCAGTACTTC	CASSSYILPGQNNYEQYF